These T cell receptor beta chains were read from a single sample in a study of T cells in localized non-small cell lung cancer. Only in-frame clones appear in the TCRdb table, and some are missing; sequencing was by immunoSEQ multiplex PCR. The data hold 25,000 to 35,000 clones, with around 89% observed a single time. Sequences were derived from peripheral blood, sampled before any cancer treatment. Source of these receptors: a female donor of 60 years or more with stage III squamous cell lung carcinoma. Both conserved end residues are part of each CDR3. A D gene is named only where the DNA matches it firmly. Part of the rows lack a size; the others show once, few, many or a class for expanded clones.

J	D	size	V	CDR3	DNA
TRBJ2-3	TRBD2	NA	TRBV11-2	CASRAIAGLTDTQYF	TGTGCCAGCAGGGCGATAGCGGGGCTAACAGATACGCAGTATTTT
TRBJ2-5	NA	NA	TRBV11-1	CASSFWPDSDQETQYF	TGTGCCAGCAGCTTCTGGCCCGACAGTGACCAAGAGACCCAGTACTTC
TRBJ1-5	NA	NA	TRBV9	CASSVGGMGNQPQHF	TGTGCCAGCAGCGTAGGAGGGATGGGCAATCAGCCCCAGCATTTT
TRBJ1-3	NA	NA	TRBV25-1	CASSELRVSGNTIYF	TGTGCCAGCAGTGAATTGCGGGTTTCTGGAAACACCATATATTTT
TRBJ2-1	TRBD1	NA	TRBV7-8	CASRLGTGGVF	TGTGCCAGCAGATTAGGGACAGGGGGAGTCTTC
TRBJ2-1	TRBD2	NA	TRBV7-7	CASSPLAGGRNEQFF	TGTGCTAGCAGCCCACTAGCGGGAGGGCGTAATGAGCAGTTCTTC
TRBJ2-7	NA	once	TRBV28	CASRGLTYEQYF	TGTGCCAGCCGCGGACTCACCTACGAGCAGTACTTC
TRBJ1-1	NA	NA	TRBV7-8	CASSFWGITEAFF	TGTGCCAGCAGCTTTTGGGGGATCACTGAAGCTTTCTTT
TRBJ2-1	TRBD2	NA	TRBV2	CASKAWRGEIDEQFF	TGTGCCAGCAAGGCCTGGCGGGGGGAGATCGATGAGCAGTTCTTC
TRBJ2-5	TRBD1	NA	TRBV5-1	CASSLGQGLETQYF	TGCGCCAGCAGCTTAGGACAGGGTTTAGAGACCCAGTACTTC
TRBJ2-5	NA	NA	TRBV7-2	CASSSLFLRRSPGTQYF	TGTGCCAGCAGCTCTCTTTTTCTGCGGCGCAGTCCAGGGACCCAGTACTTC
TRBJ2-7	TRBD1	once	TRBV28	CASSLYRGRDEQYF	TGTGCCAGCAGTTTATACAGGGGGCGAGACGAGCAGTACTTC
TRBJ1-1	NA	NA	TRBV30	CAWNSGLNTEAFF	TGTGCCTGGAATTCCGGGTTAAACACTGAAGCTTTCTTT
TRBJ2-3	TRBD1	once	TRBV18	CASSVRGQGLLRTDTQYF	TGTGCCAGCTCAGTTCGGGGACAGGGCCTTCTTCGAACAGATACGCAGTATTTT
TRBJ1-1	NA	NA	TRBV2	CASSINGRGLTEAFF	TGTGCCAGCAGTATTAACGGCAGGGGACTCACTGAAGCTTTCTTT
TRBJ2-7	TRBD1	NA	TRBV9	CASSAGGIGTGESEQYF	TGTGCCAGCAGCGCCGGAGGTATCGGGACAGGGGAGAGCGAGCAGTACTTC
TRBJ2-4	NA	NA	TRBV10-3	CAISEAADRGKNIQYF	TGTGCCATCAGTGAGGCCGCCGACAGAGGTAAAAACATTCAGTACTTC
TRBJ2-2	TRBD2	NA	TRBV7-6	CASSLAVLARSGELFF	TGTGCCAGCAGCTTAGCTGTACTAGCGAGGTCCGGGGAGCTGTTTTTT
TRBJ2-2	TRBD2	NA	TRBV7-2	CASSLALTSGRTSGELFF	TGTGCCAGCAGCTTAGCGCTGACTAGCGGGAGAACATCCGGGGAGCTGTTTTTT
TRBJ1-5	TRBD1	NA	TRBV27	CASSSRTGMSDQPQHF	TGTGCCAGCAGTTCCCGGACAGGGATGTCAGATCAGCCCCAGCATTTT
TRBJ2-5	NA	NA	TRBV2	CASSAQQETQYF	TGTGCCAGCAGTGCCCAACAAGAGACCCAGTACTTC
TRBJ1-3	NA	NA	TRBV6-6	CASSPGAAGNTIYF	TGTGCCAGCAGCCCGGGGGCGGCGGGAAACACCATATATTTT
TRBJ2-5	NA	NA	TRBV6-5	CASSFDGHGTQYF	TGTGCCAGCAGTTTTGACGGGCATGGGACCCAGTACTTC
TRBJ1-2	NA	NA	TRBV28	CASSLGGANYGYTF	TGTGCCAGCAGTTTAGGGGGAGCTAACTATGGCTACACCTTC
TRBJ1-4	NA	NA	TRBV28	CASSRDGRNEKLFF	TGTGCCAGCAGCCGAGACGGACGGAATGAAAAACTGTTTTTT
TRBJ2-1	TRBD1	NA	TRBV5-1	CASSPGGRNNEQFF	TGCGCCAGCAGCCCAGGGGGTCGAAACAATGAGCAGTTCTTC
TRBJ1-5	NA	NA	TRBV6-6	CASSPQQGGQPQHF	TGTGCCAGCAGCCCCCAACAGGGAGGGCAGCCCCAGCATTTT
TRBJ2-7	NA	NA	TRBV6-5	CASSYGAGTEQYF	TGTGCCAGCAGTTACGGGGCAGGGACCGAGCAGTACTTC
TRBJ2-1	NA	NA	TRBV13	CASSLLAGSSYNEQFF	TGTGCCAGCAGCTTACTCGCGGGAAGCTCCTACAATGAGCAGTTCTTC
TRBJ1-1	NA	once	TRBV12-2	CASRAGHF	TGTGCAAGTCGCGCGGGACATTTT
TRBJ2-1	NA	NA	TRBV29-1	CSVVGASAHSYNEQFF	TGCAGCGTTGTGGGGGCTAGCGCCCACTCCTACAATGAGCAGTTCTTC
TRBJ2-7	NA	NA	TRBV28	CASSLLAGSYEQYF	TGTGCCAGCAGTTTATTAGCAGGCTCCTACGAGCAGTACTTC
TRBJ2-1	NA	NA	TRBV28	CASSFRGLYNEQFF	TGTGCCAGCAGTTTTAGGGGACTGTACAATGAGCAGTTCTTC
TRBJ2-2	TRBD2	NA	TRBV14	CASSRAGGPSGELFF	TGTGCCAGCAGCCGAGCGGGAGGGCCCTCCGGGGAGCTGTTTTTT
TRBJ1-1	NA	NA	TRBV5-1	CASSFDTGNTEAFF	TGCGCCAGCAGTTTTGACACTGGGAACACTGAAGCTTTCTTT
TRBJ2-3	TRBD2	NA	TRBV19	CASSIVAGSTDTQYF	TGTGCCAGTAGTATAGTAGCGGGAAGCACAGATACGCAGTATTTT
TRBJ2-3	TRBD2	NA	TRBV5-1	CASSSLAGADTQYF	TGCGCCAGCAGCTCATTAGCGGGAGCAGATACGCAGTATTTT
TRBJ1-1	NA	NA	TRBV2	CASRLGRMNTEAFF	TGTGCCAGCAGACTCGGACGGATGAACACTGAAGCTTTCTTT